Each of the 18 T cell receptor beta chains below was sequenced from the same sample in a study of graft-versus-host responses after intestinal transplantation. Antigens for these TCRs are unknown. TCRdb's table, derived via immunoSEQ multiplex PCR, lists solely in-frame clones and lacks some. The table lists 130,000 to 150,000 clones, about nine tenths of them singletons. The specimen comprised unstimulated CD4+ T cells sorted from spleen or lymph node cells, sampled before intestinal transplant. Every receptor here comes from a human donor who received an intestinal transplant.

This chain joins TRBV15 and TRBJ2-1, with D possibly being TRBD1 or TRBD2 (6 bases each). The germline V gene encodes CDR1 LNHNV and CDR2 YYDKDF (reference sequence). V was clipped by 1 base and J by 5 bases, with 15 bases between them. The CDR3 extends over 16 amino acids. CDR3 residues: CATSRGERRGNNEQFF. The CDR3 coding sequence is TGTGCCACCAGCAGAGGTGAGCGGAGGGGGAACAATGAGCAGTTCTTC.

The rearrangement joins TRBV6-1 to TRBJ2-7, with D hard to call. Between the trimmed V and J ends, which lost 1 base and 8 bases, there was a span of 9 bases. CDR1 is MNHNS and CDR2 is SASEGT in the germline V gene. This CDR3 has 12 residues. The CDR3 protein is CASSEDWVKQYF. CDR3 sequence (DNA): TGTGCCAGCAGTGAAGACTGGGTTAAGCAGTACTTC.

The CDR3 nucleotides read TGTGCCAGCAGACGGGACAGGGGGCTCATGAACACTGAAGCTTTCTTT. Encoded protein: CASRRDRGLMNTEAFF. The V call is TRBV28, the J call TRBJ1-1; 12 bases match TRBD1. V trimming: 6 bases; J trimming: 0 bases; junction bases outside the gene matches: 5. Per the germline V gene, CDR1 is MDHEN and CDR2 is SYDVKM. There are 16 residues in the CDR3.

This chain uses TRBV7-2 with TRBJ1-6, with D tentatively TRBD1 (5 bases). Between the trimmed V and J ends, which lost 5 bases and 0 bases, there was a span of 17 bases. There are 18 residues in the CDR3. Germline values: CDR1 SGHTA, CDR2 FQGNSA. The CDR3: CASSRGLMTSSYNSPLHF. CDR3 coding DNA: TGTGCCAGCAGCCGGGGACTCATGACGAGCTCCTATAATTCACCCCTCCACTTT.

CDR3 DNA sequence: TGTGCCAGCAGCGCAGCGGGAGTCCACGAGCAGTACTTC. It is translated as CASSAAGVHEQYF. The V and J genes are TRBV9 and TRBJ2-7; TRBD2 matches at 8 bases. The germline V gene encodes CDR1 SGDLS and CDR2 YYNGEE. The V segment lost 3 bases and the J segment 5 bases; nucleotides outside the gene matches: 4. There are 13 residues in the CDR3.

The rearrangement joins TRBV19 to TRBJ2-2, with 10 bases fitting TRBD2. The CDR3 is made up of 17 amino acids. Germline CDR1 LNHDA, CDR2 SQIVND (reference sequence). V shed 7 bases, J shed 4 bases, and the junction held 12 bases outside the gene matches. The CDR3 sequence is CASKRDGVAGGTGELFF. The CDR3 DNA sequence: TGTGCCAGTAAAAGGGATGGGGTAGCGGGAGGCACCGGGGAGCTGTTTTTT.

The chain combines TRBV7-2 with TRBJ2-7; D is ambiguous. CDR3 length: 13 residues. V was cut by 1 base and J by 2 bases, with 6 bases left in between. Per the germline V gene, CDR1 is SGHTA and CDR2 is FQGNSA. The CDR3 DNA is TGTGCCAGCAGCTTAGTAGATACCTACGAGCAGTACTTC. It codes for CASSLVDTYEQYF.

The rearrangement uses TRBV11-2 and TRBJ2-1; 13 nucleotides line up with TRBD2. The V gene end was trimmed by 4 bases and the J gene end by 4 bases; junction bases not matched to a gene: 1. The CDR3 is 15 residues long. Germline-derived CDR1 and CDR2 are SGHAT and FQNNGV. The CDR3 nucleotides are TGTGCCAGCAGCTCGGGACTAGCGGGGTACAATGAGCAGTTCTTC. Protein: CASSSGLAGYNEQFF.

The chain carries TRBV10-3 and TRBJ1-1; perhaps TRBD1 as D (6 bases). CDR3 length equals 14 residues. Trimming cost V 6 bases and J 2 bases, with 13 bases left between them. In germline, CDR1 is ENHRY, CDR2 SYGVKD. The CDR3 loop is CAISPGGLNTEAFF. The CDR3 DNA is TGTGCCATCAGCCCGGGGGGGCTAAACACTGAAGCTTTCTTT.

Here the CDR3 DNA reads TGCGCCAGCAGCATAGGAGTCACCGGGGAGCTGTTTTTT. Protein sequence: CASSIGVTGELFF. The chain carries TRBV5-1 and TRBJ2-2; unclear D gene. V gave up 4 bases and J gave up 4 bases, with 8 bases separating them. Germline V lookup: CDR1 SGHRS, CDR2 YFSETQ. CDR3 length: 13 residues.

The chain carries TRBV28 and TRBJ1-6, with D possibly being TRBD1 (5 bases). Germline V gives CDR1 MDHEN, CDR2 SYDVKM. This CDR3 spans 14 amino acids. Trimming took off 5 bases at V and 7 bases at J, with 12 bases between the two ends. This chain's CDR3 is CASSRGPQNSPLHF. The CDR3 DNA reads TGTGCCAGCAGTAGGGGACCACAGAATTCACCCCTCCACTTT. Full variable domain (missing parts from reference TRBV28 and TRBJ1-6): DVKVTQSSRYLVKRTGEKVFLECVQDMDHENMFWYRQDPGLGLRLIYFSYDVKMKEKGDIPEGYSVSREKKERFSLILESASTNQTSMYLCASSRGPQNSPLHFGNGTRLTVT.

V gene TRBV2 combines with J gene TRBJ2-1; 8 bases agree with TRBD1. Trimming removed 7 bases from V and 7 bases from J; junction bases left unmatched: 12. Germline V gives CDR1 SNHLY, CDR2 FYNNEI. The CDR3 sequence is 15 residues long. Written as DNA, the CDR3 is TGTGCCAGCACCTCAGGGGGCGCCGGTGGGAATGAGCAGTTCTTC. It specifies CASTSGGAGGNEQFF.

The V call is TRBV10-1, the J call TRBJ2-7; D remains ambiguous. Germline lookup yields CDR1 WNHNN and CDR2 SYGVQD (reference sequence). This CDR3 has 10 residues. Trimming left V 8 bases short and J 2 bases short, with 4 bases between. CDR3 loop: CASRTYEQYF. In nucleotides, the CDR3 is TGCGCCAGCCGGACCTACGAGCAGTACTTC.

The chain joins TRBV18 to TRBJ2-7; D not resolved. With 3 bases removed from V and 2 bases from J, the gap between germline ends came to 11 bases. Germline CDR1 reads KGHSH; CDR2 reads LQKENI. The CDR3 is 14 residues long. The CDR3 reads CASSPAENPYEQYF. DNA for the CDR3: TGTGCCAGCTCACCGGCAGAGAATCCCTACGAGCAGTACTTC.

CDR3 sequence: CAWTPLAGNLYGYTF. CDR3 bases: TGTGCCTGGACTCCCCTGGCAGGGAACCTCTATGGCTACACCTTC. The genes are TRBV30 and TRBJ1-2, with TRBD1 as a possible D gene (5 bases). Per germline, CDR1 GTSNPN and CDR2 SVGIG (reference sequence). There are 15 residues in the CDR3. Trimming stripped 4 bases from V and 4 bases from J, with 19 bases between.

DNA of the CDR3: TGTGCCAGCAGCTTAGATGGGCCGGCGCCAGCCGGGGAGCTGTTTTTT. Its protein product is CASSLDGPAPAGELFF. The rearrangement joins TRBV7-2 to TRBJ2-2; D is ambiguous. The V gene lost 1 base and the J gene lost 6 bases, with 15 bases spanning the gap. This CDR3 has 16 amino acids. Looked up from germline, CDR1 is SGHTA and CDR2 is FQGNSA.

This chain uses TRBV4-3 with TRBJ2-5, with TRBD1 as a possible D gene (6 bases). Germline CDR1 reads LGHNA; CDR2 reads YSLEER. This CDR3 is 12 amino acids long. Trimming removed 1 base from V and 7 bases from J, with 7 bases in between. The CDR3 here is CASSQVGGTQYF. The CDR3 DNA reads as TGCGCCAGCAGCCAAGTAGGGGGGACCCAGTACTTC.

CDR3 protein: CASSQEVLAGVTGELFF. CDR3 nucleotide sequence: TGCGCCAGCAGCCAAGAGGTCCTAGCGGGTGTGACCGGGGAGCTGTTTTTT. The gene calls are TRBV4-1 and TRBJ2-2, with 8 bases identical to TRBD2. The junction had 8 bases not matched to a gene; V was cut back by 0 bases and J by 5 bases. This CDR3 has 17 residues. Germline V CDR1 and CDR2: MGHRA, YSYEKL.